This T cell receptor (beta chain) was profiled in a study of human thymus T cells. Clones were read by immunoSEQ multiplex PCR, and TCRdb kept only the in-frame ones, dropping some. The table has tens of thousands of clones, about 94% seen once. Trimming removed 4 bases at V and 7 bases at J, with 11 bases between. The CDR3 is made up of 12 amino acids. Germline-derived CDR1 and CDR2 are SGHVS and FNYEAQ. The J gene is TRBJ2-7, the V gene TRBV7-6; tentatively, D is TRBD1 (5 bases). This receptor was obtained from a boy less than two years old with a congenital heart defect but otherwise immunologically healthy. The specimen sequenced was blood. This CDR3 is CASSSWGPEQYF. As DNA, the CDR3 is TGTGCCAGCAGCTCTTGGGGCCCTGAGCAGTACTTC.